The next 13 T cell receptor beta chains were all read from a single sample in a study of cytomegalovirus exposure and HLA in healthy donors. 60 Vbeta and 13 Jbeta primers were used in PCR. Using immunoSEQ multiplex PCR, the repertoire was profiled, and TCRdb retains in-frame clones only, with some absent. The sample carries 150,000 to 200,000 clones, roughly 80% recorded once. What was sequenced was PBMCs. These receptors all come from a woman aged 25 to 39 in good health and CMV-seropositive.

This clone has a single count. The rearrangement links TRBV10-3 to TRBJ2-7; 7 bases align to TRBD2. V was pared by 5 bases and J by 7 bases, with 11 bases of the junction left unmatched. The CDR3 extends over 14 amino acids. Germline CDR1 reads ENHRY; CDR2 reads SYGVKD. The CDR3 protein is CAISSLGGSGEQYF. The CDR3 nucleotides read TGTGCCATCAGTTCCCTGGGGGGGTCCGGAGAGCAGTACTTC.

The chain recombines TRBV7-2 with TRBJ1-5, with D unclear. The V end lost 1 base, the J end lost 2 bases, and 9 bases lay between the germline ends. The CDR3 consists of 15 residues. Germline lookup yields CDR1 SGHTA and CDR2 FQGNSA. The CDR3 protein is CASSLGRSGNQPQHF. The CDR3 region has the DNA TGTGCCAGCAGCTTAGGTAGATCGGGCAATCAGCCCCAGCATTTT.

The chain combines TRBV2 with TRBJ1-1; D is ambiguous. V shed 6 bases and J shed 4 bases, with 12 bases lying between them. The CDR3 contains 13 residues. Germline V lookup: CDR1 SNHLY, CDR2 FYNNEI. CDR3 nucleotide sequence: TGTGCCAGCAGCCTGAGCGGCGGCACTGAAGCTTTCTTT. Translated, it gives CASSLSGGTEAFF.

The V and J genes are TRBV20-1 and TRBJ2-1, with no clear D. V was pared by 4 bases and J by 8 bases, with 9 bases between. This CDR3 contains 11 residues. Germline CDR1 and CDR2: DFQATT and SNEGSKA (reference sequence). CDR3 coding DNA: TGCAGTGCTATGGGCCCCCATGAGCAGTTCTTC. Protein: CSAMGPHEQFF.

The chain joins TRBV5-8 to TRBJ1-6; 8 positions agree with TRBD1. Trimming at V came to 5 bases and at J to 11 bases, leaving 9 bases not matched to a gene. Germline loops: CDR1 SGHTS, CDR2 YDEGEE. The length of the CDR3 is 14 residues. This CDR3 is CASRITGGRTPLHF. CDR3 DNA: TGTGCCAGCAGAATTACAGGGGGTAGGACACCCCTCCACTTT.

The chain links TRBV7-2 to TRBJ2-3, with 9 bases that match TRBD2. This CDR3 comprises 15 residues. Per germline, CDR1 SGHTA and CDR2 FQGNSA. V lost 2 bases to trimming and J lost 5 bases; unmatched junction nucleotides: 5. CDR3 in DNA: TGTGCCAGCAGCTTATACGGCGGGGGGGTAGATACGCAGTATTTT. This gives the protein CASSLYGGGVDTQYF. The full variable domain, in which reference TRBV7-2 and TRBJ2-3 provide the parts outside the CDR3, is GAGVSQSPSNKVTEKGKDVELRCDPISGHTALYWYRQSLGQGLEFLIYFQGNSAPDKSGLPSDRFSAERTGGSVSTLTIQRTQQEDSAVYLCASSLYGGGVDTQYFGPGTRLTVL.

The J gene is TRBJ2-1, the V gene TRBV11-2, with 10 bases lining up with TRBD1. V dropped 1 base and J dropped 8; count of bases not matched to a gene: 5. Germline V gene lookup returns CDR1 SGHAT and CDR2 FQNNGV. The CDR3 runs to 15 residues. The CDR3 sequence: CASSLGWDRGYEQFF. CDR3 coding DNA: TGTGCCAGCAGCTTAGGGTGGGACAGGGGTTATGAGCAGTTCTTC. The full variable domain, rest sourced from reference TRBV11-2 and TRBJ2-1, is EAGVAQSPRYKIIEKRQSVAFWCNPISGHATLYWYQQILGQGPKLLIQFQNNGVVDDSQLPKDRFSAERLKGVDSTLKIQPAKLEDSAVYLCASSLGWDRGYEQFFGPGTRLTVL.

V and J are TRBV9 and TRBJ2-7; the match to TRBD2 covers 12 bases. The V gene end was trimmed by 2 bases and the J gene end by 11 bases; junction bases not matched to a gene: 5. The CDR3 has 13 residues. Germline values: CDR1 SGDLS, CDR2 YYNGEE. The CDR3 DNA follows: TGTGCCAGCAGCGTGACTAGCGGGGGTCCGGAGTACTTC. Protein product: CASSVTSGGPEYF. Supplemented by reference TRBV9 and TRBJ2-7, the full variable domain reads DSGVTQTPKHLITATGQRVTLRCSPRSGDLSVYWYQQSLDQGLQFLIQYYNGEERAKGNILERFSAQQFPDLHSELNLSSLELGDSALYFCASSVTSGGPEYFGPGTRLTVT.

This chain uses TRBV4-2 with TRBJ2-2, with 11 bases identical to TRBD1. CDR1 and CDR2 from the germline V gene are LGHNA and YNFKEQ. With V trimmed by 4 bases and J by 4 bases, 11 bases remained unmatched. The CDR3 has 18 residues. The CDR3, as DNA: TGTGCCAGCAGCCCCGTCCCGGGACAGGGGGAAGGCACCGGGGAGCTGTTTTTT. Amino acid sequence: CASSPVPGQGEGTGELFF.

The chain is built from TRBV6-1 and TRBJ2-7; 8 positions match TRBD1. V lost 3 bases and J lost 3; bases outside the gene matches: 16. Germline CDR1 is MNHNS and CDR2 is SASEGT. This CDR3 has 18 residues. The CDR3: CASSDPGQGILSRYEQYF. Here the CDR3 DNA reads TGTGCCAGCAGTGATCCTGGACAGGGAATTCTCTCGCGCTACGAGCAGTACTTC.

This chain links TRBV4-1 with TRBJ1-6; D gene ambiguous. The CDR3 has 15 residues. Trimming took 4 bases from V and 7 from J, leaving 14 bases between them. Per the germline V gene, CDR1 is MGHRA and CDR2 is YSYEKL. CDR3 nucleotides: TGCGCCAGCAGCCCCCCCTCCGGCGGGAATTCACCCCTCCACTTT. Its protein product is CASSPPSGGNSPLHF.

This rearrangement joins TRBV5-4 to TRBJ1-2; TRBD1 is a possible D gene (5 bases). Trimming removed 4 bases from V and 3 bases from J, with 13 bases in between. Germline V lookup: CDR1 SGHNT, CDR2 YYREEE (reference sequence). This CDR3 is built from 14 residues. CDR3 loop: CASSLKTAYYGYTF. The CDR3 bases are TGTGCCAGCAGCCTTAAGACAGCTTACTATGGCTACACCTTC.

The chain combines TRBV6-6 with TRBJ1-5; TRBD1 matches 8 bases. The length of the CDR3 is 15 residues. Germline V lookup: CDR1 MNHNY, CDR2 SVGAGI (reference sequence). The trim removed 2 bases at V and 4 bases at J, leaving 4 bases unmatched. The CDR3: CASSYGRQGNQPQHF. CDR3 coding DNA: TGTGCCAGCAGTTACGGGAGACAGGGGAATCAGCCCCAGCATTTT.